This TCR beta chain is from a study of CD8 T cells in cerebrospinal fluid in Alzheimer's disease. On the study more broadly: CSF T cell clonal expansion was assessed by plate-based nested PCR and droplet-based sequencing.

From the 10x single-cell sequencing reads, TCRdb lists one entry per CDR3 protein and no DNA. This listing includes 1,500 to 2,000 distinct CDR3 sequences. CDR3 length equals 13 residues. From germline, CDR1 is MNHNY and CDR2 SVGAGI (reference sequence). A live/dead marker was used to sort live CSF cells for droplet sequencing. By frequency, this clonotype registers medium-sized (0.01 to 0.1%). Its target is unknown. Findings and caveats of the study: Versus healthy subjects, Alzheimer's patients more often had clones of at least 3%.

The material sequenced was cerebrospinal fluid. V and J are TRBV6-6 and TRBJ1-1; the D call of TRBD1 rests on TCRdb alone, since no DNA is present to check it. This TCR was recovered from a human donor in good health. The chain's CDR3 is CASSLDPGAEAFF.